This entry features one TCR beta chain sequence. In TCRdb, the 5' RACE reads were re-called with MiXCR into one record per CDR3 protein. The data hold 80,000 or so distinct CDR3 sequences, with about 14% observed a single time. The CDR3 extends over 16 amino acids. V was shortened by 0 bases and J by 5 bases, with 13 bases between the two germline ends. Germline loops: CDR1 KGHSH, CDR2 LQKENI. The sample comes from a study of early T cells in non-severe SARS-CoV-2 infection. Material for sequencing was whole blood. The rearrangement joins TRBV18 to TRBJ1-4; D is uncertain. This TCR derives from an adult who was a healthcare worker with PCR-confirmed SARS-CoV-2 infection or an uninfected control (not recorded which). The DNA for the CDR3 is TGTGCCAGCTCACCACCAGGGTCGAACTTCAATGAAAAACTGTTTTTT. It yields the protein CASSPPGSNFNEKLFF.